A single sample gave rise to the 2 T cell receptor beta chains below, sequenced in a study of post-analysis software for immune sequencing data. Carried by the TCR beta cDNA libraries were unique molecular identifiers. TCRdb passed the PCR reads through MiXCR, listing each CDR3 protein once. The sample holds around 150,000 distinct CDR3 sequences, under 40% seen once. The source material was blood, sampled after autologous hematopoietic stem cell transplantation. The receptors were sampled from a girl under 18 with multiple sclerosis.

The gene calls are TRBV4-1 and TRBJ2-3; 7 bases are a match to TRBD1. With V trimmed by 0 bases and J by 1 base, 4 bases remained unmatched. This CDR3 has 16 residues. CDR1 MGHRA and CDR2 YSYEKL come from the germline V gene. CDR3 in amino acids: CASSQEGQGGTDTQYF. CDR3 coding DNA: TGCGCCAGCAGCCAAGAGGGTCAGGGGGGCACAGATACGCAGTATTTT.

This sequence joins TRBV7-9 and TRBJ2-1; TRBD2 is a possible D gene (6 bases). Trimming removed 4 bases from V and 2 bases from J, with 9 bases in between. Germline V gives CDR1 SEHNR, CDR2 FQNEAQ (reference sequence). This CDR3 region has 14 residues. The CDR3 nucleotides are TGTGCCAGCAGCTGGGCGGGAACCTACAATGAGCAGTTCTTC. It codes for CASSWAGTYNEQFF.